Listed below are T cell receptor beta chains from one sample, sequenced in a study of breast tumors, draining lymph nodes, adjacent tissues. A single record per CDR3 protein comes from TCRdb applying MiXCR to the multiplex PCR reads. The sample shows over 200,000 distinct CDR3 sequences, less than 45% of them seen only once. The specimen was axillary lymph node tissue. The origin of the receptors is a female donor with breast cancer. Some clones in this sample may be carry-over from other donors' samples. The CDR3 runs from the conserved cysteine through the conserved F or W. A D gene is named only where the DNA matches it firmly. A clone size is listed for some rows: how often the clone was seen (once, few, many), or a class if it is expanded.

DNA: TGTGCCAGTAGTCCCCAGGGGGCTGGCTACACCATATATTTT
CDR3: CASSPQGAGYTIYF
D: TRBD1
V: TRBV19
J: TRBJ1-3
size: few

DNA: TGTGCCAGCAGCCATGGGACTAGCGGGGGGGCCGGTACGCAGTATTTT
CDR3: CASSHGTSGGAGTQYF
D: TRBD2
V: TRBV9
J: TRBJ2-3
size: -

DNA: TGTGCCAGCAGCTTGGATTCCAGGGCGACCTACGAGCAGTACTTC
CDR3: CASSLDSRATYEQYF
D: -
V: TRBV5-4
J: TRBJ2-7
size: many

DNA: TGTGCCAGCACCGGCCGGGGGTCCAATAATTCACCCCTCCACTTT
CDR3: CASTGRGSNNSPLHF
D: -
V: TRBV5-8
J: TRBJ1-6
size: many

DNA: TGTGCCAGCAGCCCGGTCGGCCTCTTCACAGATACGCAGTATTTT
CDR3: CASSPVGLFTDTQYF
D: -
V: TRBV11-2
J: TRBJ2-3
size: many

DNA: TGCAGTGCCGAGGGTCCCGGTAGGGCAATAGATACGCAGTATTTT
CDR3: CSAEGPGRAIDTQYF
D: -
V: TRBV20-1
J: TRBJ2-3
size: many

DNA: TGTGCCAGCAGTACCGCAGGGTCCTATCAGCCCCAGCATTTT
CDR3: CASSTAGSYQPQHF
D: -
V: TRBV28
J: TRBJ1-5
size: -

DNA: TGCAGTGCCAATACGGACAGCTATAGCAATCAGCCCCAGCATTTT
CDR3: CSANTDSYSNQPQHF
D: -
V: TRBV20-1
J: TRBJ1-5
size: many

DNA: TGTGCCAGCAGACCCGGCGGGAGAAGGGCAGATACGCAGTATTTT
CDR3: CASRPGGRRADTQYF
D: TRBD2
V: TRBV6-5
J: TRBJ2-3
size: -

DNA: TGTGCCAGCAGCTTGGGGACTAGCGCAGATACGCAGTATTTT
CDR3: CASSLGTSADTQYF
D: TRBD2
V: TRBV5-1
J: TRBJ2-3
size: many

DNA: TGCAGTGCTCCCCAACTCACCTTGGGCAATTCACCCCTCCACTTT
CDR3: CSAPQLTLGNSPLHF
D: -
V: TRBV20-1
J: TRBJ1-6
size: many

DNA: TGTGCCAGTAACCAGGACAGGGGTCACGAGCAGTACTTC
CDR3: CASNQDRGHEQYF
D: TRBD1
V: TRBV19
J: TRBJ2-7
size: -

DNA: TGTGCCACCAGTGGGCAGCGGGAGGGTTTCGGTGAGCAGTTCTTC
CDR3: CATSGQREGFGEQFF
D: TRBD2
V: TRBV24-1
J: TRBJ2-1
size: -

DNA: TGTGCCAGCAGGCCCGGGAGGGGGGATGAGCAGTTCTTC
CDR3: CASRPGRGDEQFF
D: TRBD2
V: TRBV2
J: TRBJ2-1
size: many

DNA: TGCAGTGCTAGAGATTATCTAGCGGGGGAGGGGAATACGCAGTATTTT
CDR3: CSARDYLAGEGNTQYF
D: TRBD2
V: TRBV20-1
J: TRBJ2-3
size: many

DNA: TGTGCCAGTAGTATTTCTGGGACAGGGACGTCAGAGACCCAGTACTTC
CDR3: CASSISGTGTSETQYF
D: TRBD1
V: TRBV19
J: TRBJ2-5
size: few

DNA: TGCGCCAGCAGCCAAGAAACAGGTCTGGATGAGCAGTTCTTC
CDR3: CASSQETGLDEQFF
D: -
V: TRBV4-1
J: TRBJ2-1
size: many

DNA: TGCGCCAGCAAGGAGGCGGTAGGGAACACCGGGGAGACCCAGTACTTC
CDR3: CASKEAVGNTGETQYF
D: -
V: TRBV5-1
J: TRBJ2-5
size: -

DNA: TGTGCCAGCAAGGCCCGGGACAGGGGGGACGAGCAGTACTTC
CDR3: CASKARDRGDEQYF
D: TRBD1
V: TRBV2
J: TRBJ2-7
size: -

DNA: TGTGCCAGCAGCATTCACAGGGGACTCCAAGAGACCCAGTACTTC
CDR3: CASSIHRGLQETQYF
D: -
V: TRBV9
J: TRBJ2-5
size: many

DNA: TGTGCCACCAGCCGGGCCAGCGGGAGGTTCTCTGGGGCCAACGTCCTGACTTTC
CDR3: CATSRASGRFSGANVLTF
D: TRBD2
V: TRBV15
J: TRBJ2-6
size: medium-sized

DNA: TGCGCCAGCAGCCTGAAGAATACCTACAATGAGCAGTTCTTC
CDR3: CASSLKNTYNEQFF
D: -
V: TRBV5-1
J: TRBJ2-1
size: many

DNA: TGTGCCAGCAGCTTAGGACAGTTCGCGAACACCGGGGAGCTGTTTTTT
CDR3: CASSLGQFANTGELFF
D: -
V: TRBV11-2
J: TRBJ2-2
size: many

DNA: TGTGCCAGCAGTGGACAGGGGGCTTCAAATTCACCCCTCCACTTT
CDR3: CASSGQGASNSPLHF
D: TRBD1
V: TRBV6-1
J: TRBJ1-6
size: many

DNA: TGTGCCAGCAGCCTATACAGGGGCCAAAACTACGAGCAGTACTTC
CDR3: CASSLYRGQNYEQYF
D: TRBD1
V: TRBV7-8
J: TRBJ2-7
size: many

DNA: TGTGCCAGCAGTGGGGGGACACTAACCGCTTCGGGCGGCTACACCTTC
CDR3: CASSGGTLTASGGYTF
D: -
V: TRBV6-1
J: TRBJ1-2
size: few